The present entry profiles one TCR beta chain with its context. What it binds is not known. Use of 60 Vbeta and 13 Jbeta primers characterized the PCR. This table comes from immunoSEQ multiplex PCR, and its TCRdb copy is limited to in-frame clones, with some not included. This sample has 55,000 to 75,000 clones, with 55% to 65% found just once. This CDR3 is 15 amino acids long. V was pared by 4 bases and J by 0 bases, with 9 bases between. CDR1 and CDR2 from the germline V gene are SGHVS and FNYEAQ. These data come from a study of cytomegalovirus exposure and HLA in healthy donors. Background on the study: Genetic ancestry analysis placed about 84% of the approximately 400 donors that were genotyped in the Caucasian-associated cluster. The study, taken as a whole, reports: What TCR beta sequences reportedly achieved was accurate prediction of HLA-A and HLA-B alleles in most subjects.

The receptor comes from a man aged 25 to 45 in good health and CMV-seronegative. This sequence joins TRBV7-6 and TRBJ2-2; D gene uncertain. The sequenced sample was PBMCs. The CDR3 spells CASSSFNTNTGELFF. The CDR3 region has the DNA TGTGCCAGCAGCTCATTTAACACGAACACCGGGGAGCTGTTTTTT.